This T cell receptor (beta chain) was identified in a study of T cells in localized non-small cell lung cancer. Whole-study findings and limits: Of the tissues analyzed, uninvolved adjacent lung showed maximal T cell clonality, greater than tumor. The study linked higher blood T cell density to longer overall survival. Median around 56 top-100 tumor clones were shared with paired adjacent lung.

Taken at least 2 cm from the tumor margin, the adjacent lung showed no atypia. Per the germline V gene, CDR1 is MDHEN and CDR2 is SYDVKM. CDR3 length equals 15 residues. After removal of 8 bases from V and 1 base from J, the junction contained 7 bases not matched to a gene. Comment on this clone: Antigen unknown.

Measured with immunoSEQ multiplex PCR; TCRdb has only the in-frame clones, and not every one. The table records over 900 clones, roughly 33% of them present only once. The sequencing used normal lung tissue next to the tumor, collected before any cancer treatment. The clonotype originates from a female donor over 55 with stage III squamous cell lung carcinoma. The rearrangement joins TRBV28 to TRBJ1-1; 10 bases fit TRBD1. In nucleotides, the CDR3 is TGTGCCAGCTCTGGGACAGGGGCTGAGAACACTGAAGCTTTCTTT. This translates into CASSGTGAENTEAFF.